The entry that follows covers one TCR beta chain sequence. Its specificity is not known. CDR1 GTSNPN and CDR2 SVGIG come from the germline V gene (reference sequence). V was shortened by 1 base and J by 2 bases, with 18 bases between the two germline ends. The CDR3 totals 16 residues. This record comes from a study of cytomegalovirus exposure and HLA in healthy donors. About the research overall: There were about 86 million unique TCRs (from HLA-typed donors) in an early data release. Study-level findings and limits: Within an earlier analysis, most TCR beta V segments proved productive either about 87% or about 30% of the time. Among TCR beta chains, those listed as cytomegalovirus-associated numbered some 170.

Primers included in the PCR were 60 Vbeta and 13 Jbeta primers. Only in-frame clones appear in the TCRdb table, and some are missing; sequencing was by immunoSEQ multiplex PCR. Among around 150,000 clones listed, around 78% were seen once. The sequenced sample consisted of PBMCs. The chain combines TRBV30 with TRBJ2-7, with D perhaps matching TRBD2 (7 bases). The sequence came from a middle-aged woman in good health and CMV-seronegative. The DNA of the CDR3 is TGTGCCTGGAGTGCCCCAGGGAGGGCAGGGGCCTACGAGCAGTACTTC. Translated, it gives CAWSAPGRAGAYEQYF.